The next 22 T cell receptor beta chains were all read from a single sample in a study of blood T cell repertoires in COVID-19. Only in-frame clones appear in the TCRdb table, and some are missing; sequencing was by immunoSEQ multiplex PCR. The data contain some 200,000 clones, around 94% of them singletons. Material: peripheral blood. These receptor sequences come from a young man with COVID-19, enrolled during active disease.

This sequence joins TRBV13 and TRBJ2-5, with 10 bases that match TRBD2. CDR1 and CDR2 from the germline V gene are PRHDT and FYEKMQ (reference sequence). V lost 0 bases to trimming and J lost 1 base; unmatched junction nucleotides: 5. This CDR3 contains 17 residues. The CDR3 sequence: CASSLGPLAGTQETQYF. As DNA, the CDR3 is TGTGCCAGCAGCTTAGGCCCACTAGCGGGGACCCAAGAGACCCAGTACTTC. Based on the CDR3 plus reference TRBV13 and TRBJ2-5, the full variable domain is AAGVIQSPRHLIKEKRETATLKCYPIPRHDTVYWYQQGPGQDPQFLISFYEKMQSDKGSIPDRFSAQQFSDYHSELNMSSLELGDSALYFCASSLGPLAGTQETQYFGPGTRLLVL.

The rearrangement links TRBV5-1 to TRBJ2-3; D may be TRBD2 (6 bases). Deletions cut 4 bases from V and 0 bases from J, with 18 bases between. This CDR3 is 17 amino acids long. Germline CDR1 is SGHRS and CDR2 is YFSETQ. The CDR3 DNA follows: TGCGCCAGCAGCCCCGGAAACGGGGGATCTAGCACAGATACGCAGTATTTT. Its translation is CASSPGNGGSSTDTQYF.

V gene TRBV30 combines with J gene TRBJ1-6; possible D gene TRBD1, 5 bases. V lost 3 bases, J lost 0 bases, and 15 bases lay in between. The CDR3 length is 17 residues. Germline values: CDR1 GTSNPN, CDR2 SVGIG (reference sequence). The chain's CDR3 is CAWRADRESSYNSPLHF. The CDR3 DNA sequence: TGTGCCTGGAGGGCAGACAGAGAAAGCTCCTATAATTCACCCCTCCACTTT.

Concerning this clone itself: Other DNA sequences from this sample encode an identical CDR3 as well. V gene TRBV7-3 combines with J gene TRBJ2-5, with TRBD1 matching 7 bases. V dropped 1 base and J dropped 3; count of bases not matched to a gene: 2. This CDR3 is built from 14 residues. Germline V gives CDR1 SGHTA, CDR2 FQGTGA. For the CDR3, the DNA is TGTGCCAGCAGCTTAAGTGGGACAGAAGAGACCCAGTACTTC. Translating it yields CASSLSGTEETQYF.

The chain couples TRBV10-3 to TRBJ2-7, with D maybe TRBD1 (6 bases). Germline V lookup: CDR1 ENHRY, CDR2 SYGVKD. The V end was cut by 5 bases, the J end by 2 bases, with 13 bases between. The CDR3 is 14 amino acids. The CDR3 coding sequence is TGTGCCATCAGTTTACAGGGTGGAGCCTACGAGCAGTACTTC. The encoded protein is CAISLQGGAYEQYF.

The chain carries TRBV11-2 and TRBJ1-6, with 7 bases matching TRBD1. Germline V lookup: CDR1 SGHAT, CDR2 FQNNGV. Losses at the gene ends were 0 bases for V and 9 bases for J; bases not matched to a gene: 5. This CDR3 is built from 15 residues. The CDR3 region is CASSLEAGGSSPLHF. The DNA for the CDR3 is TGTGCCAGCAGCTTAGAGGCAGGGGGATCTTCACCCCTCCACTTT.

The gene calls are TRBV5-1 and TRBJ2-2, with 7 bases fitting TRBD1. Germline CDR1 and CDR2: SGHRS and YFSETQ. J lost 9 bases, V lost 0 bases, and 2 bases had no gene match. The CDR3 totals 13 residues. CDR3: CASSLGDSRELFF. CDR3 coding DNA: TGCGCCAGCAGCTTGGGGGACAGCAGGGAGCTGTTTTTT.

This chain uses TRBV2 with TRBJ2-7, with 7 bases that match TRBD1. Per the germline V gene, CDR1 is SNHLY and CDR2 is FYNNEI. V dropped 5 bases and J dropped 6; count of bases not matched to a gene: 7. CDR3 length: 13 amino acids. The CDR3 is CASSRETGSEQYF. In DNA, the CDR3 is TGTGCCAGCAGTCGCGAGACAGGGTCCGAGCAGTACTTC.

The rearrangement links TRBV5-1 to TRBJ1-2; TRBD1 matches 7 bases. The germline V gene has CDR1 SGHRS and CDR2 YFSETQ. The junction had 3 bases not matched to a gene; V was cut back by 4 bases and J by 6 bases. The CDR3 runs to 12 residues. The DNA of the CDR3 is TGCGCCAGCAGCATCCAGGGGGATGGCTACACCTTC. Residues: CASSIQGDGYTF.

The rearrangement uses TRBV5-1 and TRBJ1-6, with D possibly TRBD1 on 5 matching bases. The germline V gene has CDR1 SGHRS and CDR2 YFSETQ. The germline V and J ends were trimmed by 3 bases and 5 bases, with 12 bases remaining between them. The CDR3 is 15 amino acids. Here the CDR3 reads CASSSGTVDNSPLHF. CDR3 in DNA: TGCGCCAGCAGCTCCGGGACTGTGGATAATTCACCCCTCCACTTT. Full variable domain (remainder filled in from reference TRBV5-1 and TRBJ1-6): KAGVTQTPRYLIKTRGQQVTLSCSPISGHRSVSWYQQTPGQGLQFLFEYFSETQRNKGNFPGRFSGRQFSNSRSEMNVSTLELGDSALYLCASSSGTVDNSPLHFGNGTRLTVT.

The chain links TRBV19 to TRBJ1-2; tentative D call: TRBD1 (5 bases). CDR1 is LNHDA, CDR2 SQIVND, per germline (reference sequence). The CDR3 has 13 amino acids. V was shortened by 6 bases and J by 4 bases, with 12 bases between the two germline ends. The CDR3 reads CASSPRQSYGYTF. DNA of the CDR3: TGTGCCAGTAGCCCTCGACAGTCCTATGGCTACACCTTC.

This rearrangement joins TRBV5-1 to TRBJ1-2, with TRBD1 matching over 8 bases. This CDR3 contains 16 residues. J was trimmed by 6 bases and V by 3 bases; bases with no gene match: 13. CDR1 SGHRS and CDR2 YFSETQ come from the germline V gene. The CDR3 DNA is TGCGCCAGCAGCTCTCGTCCAGGGGGCGGCCACGATGGCTACACCTTC. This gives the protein CASSSRPGGGHDGYTF. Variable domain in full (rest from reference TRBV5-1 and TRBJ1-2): KAGVTQTPRYLIKTRGQQVTLSCSPISGHRSVSWYQQTPGQGLQFLFEYFSETQRNKGNFPGRFSGRQFSNSRSEMNVSTLELGDSALYLCASSSRPGGGHDGYTFGSGTRLTVV.

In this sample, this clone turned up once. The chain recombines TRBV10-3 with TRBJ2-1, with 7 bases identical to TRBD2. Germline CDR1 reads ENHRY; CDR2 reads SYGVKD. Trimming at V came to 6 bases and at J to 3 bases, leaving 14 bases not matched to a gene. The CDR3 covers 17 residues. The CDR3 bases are TGTGCCATCAGGGCGAGTTTGGTGCGGGGGATCTACAATGAGCAGTTCTTC. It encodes CAIRASLVRGIYNEQFF.

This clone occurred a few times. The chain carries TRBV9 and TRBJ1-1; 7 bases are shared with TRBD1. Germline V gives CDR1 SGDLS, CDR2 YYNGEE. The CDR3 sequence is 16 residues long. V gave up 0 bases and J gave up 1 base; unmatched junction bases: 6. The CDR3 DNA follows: TGTGCCAGCAGCGTAGCTCTTGGGACAGAGAACACTGAAGCTTTCTTT. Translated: CASSVALGTENTEAFF.

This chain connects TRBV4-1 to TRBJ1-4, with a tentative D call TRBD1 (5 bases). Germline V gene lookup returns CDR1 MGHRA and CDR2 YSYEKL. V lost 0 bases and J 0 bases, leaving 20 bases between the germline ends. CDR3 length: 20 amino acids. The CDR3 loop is CASSQDRGGGVRATNEKLFF. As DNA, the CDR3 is TGCGCCAGCAGCCAAGATCGGGGCGGGGGAGTGAGGGCAACTAATGAAAAACTGTTTTTT.

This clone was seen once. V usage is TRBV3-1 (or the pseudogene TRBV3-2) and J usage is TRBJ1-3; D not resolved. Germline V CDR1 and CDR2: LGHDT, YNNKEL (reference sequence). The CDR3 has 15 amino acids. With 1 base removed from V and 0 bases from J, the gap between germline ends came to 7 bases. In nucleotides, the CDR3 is TGTGCCAGCAGCCAAGTATACAGCTCTGGAAACACCATATATTTT. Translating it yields CASSQVYSSGNTIYF.

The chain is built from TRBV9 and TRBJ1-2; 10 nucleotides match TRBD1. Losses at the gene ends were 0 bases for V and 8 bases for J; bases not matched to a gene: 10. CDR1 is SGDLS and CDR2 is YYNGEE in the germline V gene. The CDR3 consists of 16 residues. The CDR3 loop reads CASSVEDRQGAWGYTF. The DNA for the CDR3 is TGTGCCAGCAGCGTAGAAGATCGACAGGGGGCTTGGGGCTACACCTTC. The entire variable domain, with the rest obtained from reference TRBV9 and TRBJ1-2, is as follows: DSGVTQTPKHLITATGQRVTLRCSPRSGDLSVYWYQQSLDQGLQFLIQYYNGEERAKGNILERFSAQQFPDLHSELNLSSLELGDSALYFCASSVEDRQGAWGYTFGSGTRLTVV.

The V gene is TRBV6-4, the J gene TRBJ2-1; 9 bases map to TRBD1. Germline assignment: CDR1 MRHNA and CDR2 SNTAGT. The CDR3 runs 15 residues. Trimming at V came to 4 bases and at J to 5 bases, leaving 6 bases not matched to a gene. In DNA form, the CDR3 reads TGTGCCAGCAGTGGGGGACAGGGCCCTCACAATGAGCAGTTCTTC. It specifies CASSGGQGPHNEQFF.

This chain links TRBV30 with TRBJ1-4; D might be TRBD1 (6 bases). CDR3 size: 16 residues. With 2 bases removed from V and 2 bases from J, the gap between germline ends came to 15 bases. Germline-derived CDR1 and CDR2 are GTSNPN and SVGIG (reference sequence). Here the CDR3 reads CAWSQTGIPTNEKLFF. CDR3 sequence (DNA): TGTGCCTGGAGTCAAACAGGGATTCCTACTAATGAAAAACTGTTTTTT.

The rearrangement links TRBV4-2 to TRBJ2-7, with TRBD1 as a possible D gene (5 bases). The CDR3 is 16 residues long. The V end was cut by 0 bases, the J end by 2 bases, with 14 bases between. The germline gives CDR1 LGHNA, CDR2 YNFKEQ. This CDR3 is CASSQELSGRAYEQYF. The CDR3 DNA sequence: TGTGCCAGCAGCCAAGAGCTTTCGGGCAGGGCCTACGAGCAGTACTTC.

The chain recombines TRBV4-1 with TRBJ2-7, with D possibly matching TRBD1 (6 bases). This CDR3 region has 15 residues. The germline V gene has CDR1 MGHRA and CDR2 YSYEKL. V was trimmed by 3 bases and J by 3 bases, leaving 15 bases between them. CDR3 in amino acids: CASSQVDRISYEQYF. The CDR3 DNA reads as TGCGCCAGCAGCCAGGTAGACAGGATAAGCTACGAGCAGTACTTC.

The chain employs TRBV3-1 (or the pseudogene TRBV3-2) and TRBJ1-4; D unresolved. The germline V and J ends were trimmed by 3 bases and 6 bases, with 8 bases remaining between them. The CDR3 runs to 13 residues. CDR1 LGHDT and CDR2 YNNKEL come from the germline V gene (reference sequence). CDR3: CASSQSLDEKLFF. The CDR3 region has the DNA TGTGCCAGCAGCCAGAGCTTAGATGAAAAACTGTTTTTT.